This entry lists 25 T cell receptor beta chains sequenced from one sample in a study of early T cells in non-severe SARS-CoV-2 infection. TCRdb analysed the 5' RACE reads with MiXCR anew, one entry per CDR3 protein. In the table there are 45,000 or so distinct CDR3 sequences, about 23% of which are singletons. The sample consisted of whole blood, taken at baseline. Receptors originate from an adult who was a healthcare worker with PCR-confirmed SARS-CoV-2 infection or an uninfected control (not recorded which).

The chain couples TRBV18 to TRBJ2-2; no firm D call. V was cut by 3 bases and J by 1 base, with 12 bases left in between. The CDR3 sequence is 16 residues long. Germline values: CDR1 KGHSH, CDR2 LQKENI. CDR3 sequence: CASSPSENVNTGELFF. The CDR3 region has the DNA TGTGCCAGCTCACCGTCGGAAAACGTGAACACCGGGGAGCTGTTTTTT.

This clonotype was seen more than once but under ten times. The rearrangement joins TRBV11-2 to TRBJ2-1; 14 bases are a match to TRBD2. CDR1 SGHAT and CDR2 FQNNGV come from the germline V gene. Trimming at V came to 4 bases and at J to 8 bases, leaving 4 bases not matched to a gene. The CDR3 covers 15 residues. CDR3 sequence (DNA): TGTGCCAGCAGCTCCCGACTAGCGGGGGGGCATGAGCAGTTCTTC. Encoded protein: CASSSRLAGGHEQFF.

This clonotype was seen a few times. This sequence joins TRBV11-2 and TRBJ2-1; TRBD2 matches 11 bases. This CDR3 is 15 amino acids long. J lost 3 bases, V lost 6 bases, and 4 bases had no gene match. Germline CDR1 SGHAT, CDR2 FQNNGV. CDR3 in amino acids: CASRPTSGVYNEQFF. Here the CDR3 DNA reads TGTGCCAGCAGACCGACTAGCGGGGTCTACAATGAGCAGTTCTTC.

CDR3 loop: CASRPVGGVYNEQFF. The CDR3 DNA is TGTGCCAGCCGCCCGGTGGGGGGAGTTTACAATGAGCAGTTCTTC. The chain uses TRBV6-2 or TRBV6-3 and TRBJ2-1; maybe TRBD2 (6 bases). The CDR3 runs to 15 residues. V was shortened by 8 bases and J by 4 bases, with 18 bases between the two germline ends. The germline CDR1 and CDR2 sequences are MNHEY and SVGEGT.

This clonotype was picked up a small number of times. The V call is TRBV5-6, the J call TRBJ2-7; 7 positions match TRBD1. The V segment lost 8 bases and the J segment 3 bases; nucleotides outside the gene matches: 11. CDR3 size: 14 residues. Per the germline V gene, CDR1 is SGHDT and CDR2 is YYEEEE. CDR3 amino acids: CASSRPGQHYEQYF. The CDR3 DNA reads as TGTGCCAGTAGCCGCCCGGGACAGCACTACGAGCAGTACTTC.

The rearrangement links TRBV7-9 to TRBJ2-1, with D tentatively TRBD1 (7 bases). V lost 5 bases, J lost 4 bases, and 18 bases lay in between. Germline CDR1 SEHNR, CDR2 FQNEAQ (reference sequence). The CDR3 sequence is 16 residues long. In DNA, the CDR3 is TGTGCCAGCAGCGTGGGGGGATCGGGACAGTACAATGAGCAGTTCTTC. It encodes CASSVGGSGQYNEQFF.

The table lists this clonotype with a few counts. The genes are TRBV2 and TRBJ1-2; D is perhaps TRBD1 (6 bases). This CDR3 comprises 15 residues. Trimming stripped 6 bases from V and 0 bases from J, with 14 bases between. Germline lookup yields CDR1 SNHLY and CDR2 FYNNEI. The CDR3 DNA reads TGTGCCAGCAGCCCGAGGGGGTTCACTAACTATGGCTACACCTTC. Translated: CASSPRGFTNYGYTF.

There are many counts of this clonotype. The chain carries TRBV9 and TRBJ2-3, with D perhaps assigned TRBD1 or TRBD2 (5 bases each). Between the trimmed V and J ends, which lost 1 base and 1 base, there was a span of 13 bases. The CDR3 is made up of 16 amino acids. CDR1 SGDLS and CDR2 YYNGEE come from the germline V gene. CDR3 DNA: TGTGCCAGCAGCGTAAGGCAGGGAGAGGGCACAGATACGCAGTATTTT. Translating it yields CASSVRQGEGTDTQYF.

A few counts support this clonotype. The CDR3: CASSLGQSNQPQHF. The CDR3 DNA is TGCGCCAGCAGCTTGGGGCAAAGCAATCAGCCCCAGCATTTT. The chain joins TRBV5-1 to TRBJ1-5; D is ambiguous. V was pared by 0 bases and J by 1 base, with 5 bases between. Germline V gene sequence: CDR1 SGHRS, CDR2 YFSETQ. The CDR3 is 14 residues long. Looking up the rest from reference TRBV5-1 and TRBJ1-5 gives the full variable domain: KAGVTQTPRYLIKTRGQQVTLSCSPISGHRSVSWYQQTPGQGLQFLFEYFSETQRNKGNFPGRFSGRQFSNSRSEMNVSTLELGDSALYLCASSLGQSNQPQHFGDGTRLSIL.

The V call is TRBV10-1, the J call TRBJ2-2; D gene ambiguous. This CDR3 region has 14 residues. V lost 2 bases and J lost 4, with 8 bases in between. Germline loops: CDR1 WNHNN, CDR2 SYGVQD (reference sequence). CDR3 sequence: CASSEAGGTGELFF. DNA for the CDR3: TGCGCCAGCAGTGAGGCAGGTGGCACCGGGGAGCTGTTTTTT.

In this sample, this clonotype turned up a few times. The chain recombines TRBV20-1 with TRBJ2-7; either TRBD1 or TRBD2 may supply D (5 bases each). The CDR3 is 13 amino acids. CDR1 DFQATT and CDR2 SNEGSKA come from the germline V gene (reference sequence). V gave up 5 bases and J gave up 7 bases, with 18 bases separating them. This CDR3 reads CSAAPGPLGEQYF. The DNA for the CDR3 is TGCAGTGCTGCCCCGGGACCTCTGGGGGAGCAGTACTTC.

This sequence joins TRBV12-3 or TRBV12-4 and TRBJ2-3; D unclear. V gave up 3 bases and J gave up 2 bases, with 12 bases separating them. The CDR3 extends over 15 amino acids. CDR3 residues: CASSFLGIPTDTQYF. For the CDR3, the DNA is TGTGCCAGCAGTTTTCTGGGGATTCCCACAGATACGCAGTATTTT.

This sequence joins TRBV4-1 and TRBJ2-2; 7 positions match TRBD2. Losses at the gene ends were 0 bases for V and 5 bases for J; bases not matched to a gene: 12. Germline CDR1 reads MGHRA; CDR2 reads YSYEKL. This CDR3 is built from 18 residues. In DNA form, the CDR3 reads TGCGCCAGCAGCCAAGATCCTTCGTCCGTGGGGGGGACCGGGGAGCTGTTTTTT. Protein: CASSQDPSSVGGTGELFF.

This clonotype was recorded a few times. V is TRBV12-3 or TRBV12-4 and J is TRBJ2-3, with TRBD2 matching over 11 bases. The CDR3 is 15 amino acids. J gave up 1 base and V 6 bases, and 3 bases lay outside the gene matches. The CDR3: CASRTGLAGTDTQYF. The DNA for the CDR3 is TGTGCCAGCAGAACGGGACTAGCGGGCACAGATACGCAGTATTTT.

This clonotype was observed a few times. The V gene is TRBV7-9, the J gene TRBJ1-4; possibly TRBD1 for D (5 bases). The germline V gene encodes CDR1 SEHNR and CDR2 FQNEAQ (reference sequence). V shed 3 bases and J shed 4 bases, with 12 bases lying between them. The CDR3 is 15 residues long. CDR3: CASSLDQGINEKLFF. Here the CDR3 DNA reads TGTGCCAGCAGCTTGGACCAGGGCATTAATGAAAAACTGTTTTTT.

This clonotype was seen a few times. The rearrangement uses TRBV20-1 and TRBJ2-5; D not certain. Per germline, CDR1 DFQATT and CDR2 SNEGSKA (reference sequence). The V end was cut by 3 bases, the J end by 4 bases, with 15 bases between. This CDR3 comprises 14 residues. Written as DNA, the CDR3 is TGCAGTGCTAGGGATCAAGCCGTTTTAGAGACCCAGTACTTC. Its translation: CSARDQAVLETQYF.

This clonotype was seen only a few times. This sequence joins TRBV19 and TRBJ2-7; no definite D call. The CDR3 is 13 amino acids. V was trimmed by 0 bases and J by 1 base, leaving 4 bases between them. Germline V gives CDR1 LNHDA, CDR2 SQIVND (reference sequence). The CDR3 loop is CASSIELSYEQYF. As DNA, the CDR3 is TGTGCCAGTAGTATAGAGCTATCCTACGAGCAGTACTTC.

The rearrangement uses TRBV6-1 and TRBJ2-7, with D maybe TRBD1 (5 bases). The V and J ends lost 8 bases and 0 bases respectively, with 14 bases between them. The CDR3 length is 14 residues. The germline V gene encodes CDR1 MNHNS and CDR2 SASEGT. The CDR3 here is CASLKGLSSYEQYF. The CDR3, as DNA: TGTGCCAGCCTCAAGGGGCTATCCTCCTACGAGCAGTACTTC.

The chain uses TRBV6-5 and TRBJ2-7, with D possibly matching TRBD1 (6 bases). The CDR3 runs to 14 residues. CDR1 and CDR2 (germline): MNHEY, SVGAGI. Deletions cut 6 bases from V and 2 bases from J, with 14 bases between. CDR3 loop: CASRNRQAAYEQYF. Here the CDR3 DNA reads TGTGCCAGCAGGAATCGACAGGCAGCCTACGAGCAGTACTTC.

As DNA, the CDR3 is TGTGCCAGCAGCTTCGGGACAGGGTACACCGGGGAGCTGTTTTTT. This gives the protein CASSFGTGYTGELFF. This chain connects TRBV11-2 to TRBJ2-2, with TRBD1 identical over 9 bases. Trimming took 3 bases from V and 3 from J; bases not matched to a gene: 2. Germline loops: CDR1 SGHAT, CDR2 FQNNGV. This CDR3 comprises 15 residues.

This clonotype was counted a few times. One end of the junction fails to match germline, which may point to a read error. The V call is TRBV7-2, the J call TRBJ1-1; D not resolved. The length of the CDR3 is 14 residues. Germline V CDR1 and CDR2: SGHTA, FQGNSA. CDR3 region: CASSLAVMNTEAFF. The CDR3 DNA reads TGTGCCAGCAGCCTAGCGGTCATGAACACTGAAGCTTTCTTT.

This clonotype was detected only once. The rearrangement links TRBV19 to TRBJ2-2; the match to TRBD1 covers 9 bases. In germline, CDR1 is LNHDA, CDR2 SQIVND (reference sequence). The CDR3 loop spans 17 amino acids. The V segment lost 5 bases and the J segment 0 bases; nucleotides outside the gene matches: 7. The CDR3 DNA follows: TGTGCCAGTAGTCCGACCAGGGACAGGGCGAACACCGGGGAGCTGTTTTTT. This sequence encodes CASSPTRDRANTGELFF.

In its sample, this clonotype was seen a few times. This CDR3 reads CATSAGTDPQETQYF. DNA for the CDR3: TGTGCCACCAGTGCCGGGACAGACCCTCAAGAGACCCAGTACTTC. The rearrangement uses TRBV24-1 and TRBJ2-5; 7 nucleotides align to TRBD1. Per germline, CDR1 KGHDR and CDR2 SFDVKD. Unmatched junction bases numbered 7, after V lost 5 bases and J lost 2 bases. CDR3 size: 15 residues.

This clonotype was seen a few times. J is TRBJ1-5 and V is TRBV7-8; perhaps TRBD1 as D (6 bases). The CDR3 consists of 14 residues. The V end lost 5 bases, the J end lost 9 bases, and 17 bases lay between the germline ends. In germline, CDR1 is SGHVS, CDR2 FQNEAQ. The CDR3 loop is CASSPKKGVSPQHF. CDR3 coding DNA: TGTGCCAGCAGCCCGAAGAAGGGGGTTTCGCCCCAGCATTTT.

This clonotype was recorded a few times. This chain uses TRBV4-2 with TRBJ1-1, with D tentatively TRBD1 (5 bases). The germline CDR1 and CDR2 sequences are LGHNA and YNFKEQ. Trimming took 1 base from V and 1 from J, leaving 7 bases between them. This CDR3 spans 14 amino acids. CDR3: CASSQGRANTEAFF. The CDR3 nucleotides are TGTGCCAGCAGCCAAGGCAGGGCGAACACTGAAGCTTTCTTT.